This T cell receptor (beta chain) comes out of a study of regulatory T cells in long-lasting Graves disease. V shed 3 bases and J 4 bases; nucleotides not matched to a gene: 5. Germline lookup yields CDR1 SGHAT and CDR2 FQNNGV. The CDR3 sequence is 15 residues long. Time point denoted: persistent/refractory GD, antithyroid drugs over 5 years with positive TRAb. RNA from PBMCs was the source of the TCR library. Patients met American Thyroid Association criteria for Graves' disease. HTBI primers from iRepertoire and Arm-PCR of CDR3 regions yielded the TCR beta libraries. TCRdb re-called the multiplex PCR reads through MiXCR, storing one row per CDR3 protein. Of some 430,000 distinct CDR3 sequences in the sample, 20% to 25% were seen once.

The origin of this receptor is a female donor with Graves disease. The material was peripheral blood mononuclear cells (PBMCs), obtained when the disease was refractory, from a patient treated with antithyroid drugs. The chain has TRBV11-2 and TRBJ2-3, with 9 bases lining up with TRBD2. The CDR3 DNA is TGTGCCAGCAGCTTTGCGGGGGGGCCCGCAGATACGCAGTATTTT. Translated, it gives CASSFAGGPADTQYF.